The T cell receptor beta chain described here comes from a study of T cell changes during pregnancy in multiple sclerosis. Looked up from germline, CDR1 is SGHKS and CDR2 is YYEKEE (reference sequence). After removal of 4 bases from V and 2 bases from J, the junction contained 5 bases not matched to a gene. The CDR3 totals 15 residues. Sequenced by immunoSEQ multiplex PCR; TCRdb stores in-frame clones only, minus some. The data contain some 46,000 clones, 80% to 95% of them singletons. This TCR came from a female donor with multiple sclerosis, enrolled in a pregnancy study. The chain uses TRBV5-5 and TRBJ2-7; the match to TRBD1 covers 11 bases. The input for sequencing was peripheral blood, taken in the third trimester of pregnancy. The DNA of the CDR3 is TGTGCCAGCAGCAGCGGGACAGGGGGTACCTACGAGCAGTACTTC. Translation gives CASSSGTGGTYEQYF.